This is a list of T cell receptor beta chains from one sample in a study of cytomegalovirus exposure and HLA in healthy donors. The data were produced by immunoSEQ multiplex PCR, yet TCRdb's version contains in-frame clones alone and is incomplete. Of about 89,000 clones listed, about 75% are singletons. Sequenced input: PBMCs. The receptors derive from a man aged 30 to 45 in good health and CMV-seropositive. Each CDR3 is given with its conserved first and last residue. A D gene is named only where the DNA matches it firmly. Only some rows state a clone size, as once, few, many or a class for expanded clones.

>12|-|TRBJ2-1|-|TRBV10-1
TGCGCCAGCAATGGACTGTACAATGAGCAGTTCTTC
CASNGLYNEQFF
>13|-|TRBJ1-1|-|TRBV5-1
TGCGCCAGCAGCTTGGTGGCAGGGACTGAAGCTTTCTTT
CASSLVAGTEAFF
>12|-|TRBJ2-1|TRBD1|TRBV5-1
TGCGCCAGCAGCACGGACAGGGGAGGGCAGTTCTTC
CASSTDRGGQFF
>16|-|TRBJ1-4|-|TRBV27
TGTGCCAGCAGTTTGGGAGGACTACTAGATAATGAAAAACTGTTTTTT
CASSLGGLLDNEKLFF
>15|-|TRBJ2-7|-|TRBV2
TGTGCCAGCAGTGAAGACAGGTATGCTTCCTACGAGCAGTACTTC
CASSEDRYASYEQYF
>13|-|TRBJ2-5|TRBD2|TRBV7-7
TGTGCCAGCAGCTTACCGGGGGGTGAGACCCAGTACTTC
CASSLPGGETQYF
>13|-|TRBJ1-5|-|TRBV4-1
TGCGCCAGCAGCCAAGAATGGAGTCAGCCCCAGCATTTT
CASSQEWSQPQHF
>15|-|TRBJ1-2|-|TRBV7-9
TGTGCCAGCAGCTTAGAGCCGGGATACGACTATGGCTACACCTTC
CASSLEPGYDYGYTF
>15|-|TRBJ1-2|TRBD1|TRBV28
TGTGCCAGCAGTTTGGGGGGGACAGGCACTAATGGCTACACCTTC
CASSLGGTGTNGYTF
>11|-|TRBJ2-2|TRBD1|TRBV7-3
TGTGCCAGCAGCCCGGGACAGGGGTTGTTTTTT
CASSPGQGLFF
>12|-|TRBJ1-2|-|TRBV27
TGTGCCAGCAGCTCTAATACGCAGGGGCGCACCTTC
CASSSNTQGRTF
>14|-|TRBJ1-3|TRBD1|TRBV2
TGTGCCAGCAGGGGACAGGGGCCTGGAAACACCATATATTTT
CASRGQGPGNTIYF
>15|once|TRBJ2-7|TRBD1|TRBV28
TGTGCCAGCAGGACCCCCGGGACAGGGAGTAGCGAGCAGTACTTC
CASRTPGTGSSEQYF
>16|-|TRBJ1-1|-|TRBV15
TGTGCCACCAGCAGAGTACCGGGGGGAGCGAACACTGAAGCTTTCTTT
CATSRVPGGANTEAFF
>14|-|TRBJ1-1|-|TRBV10-3
TGTGCCATCAGTGAGGGGCTGATGAACACTGAAGCTTTCTTT
CAISEGLMNTEAFF
>14|-|TRBJ2-2|-|TRBV5-1
TGCGCCAGCAGTACAGGGCAAGACACCGGGGAGCTGTTTTTT
CASSTGQDTGELFF
>17|once|TRBJ1-4|TRBD1|TRBV7-9
TGTGCCAGCAGCTTTTATACGGGACAGGGGGTAAGAGAAAAACTGTTTTTT
CASSFYTGQGVREKLFF
>15|-|TRBJ1-5|TRBD1|TRBV6-6
TGTGCCAGCAGCAGGACAGGGGAGGGCAATCAGCCCCAGCATTTT
CASSRTGEGNQPQHF
>11|-|TRBJ1-1|-|TRBV6-1
TGTGCCAGCAGTACTTACACTGAAGCTTTCTTT
CASSTYTEAFF
>16|-|TRBJ2-5|TRBD1|TRBV5-1
TGCGCCAGCAGCTTGGGGGGGACAGGGCCAGCAGAGACCCAGTACTTC
CASSLGGTGPAETQYF
>12|-|TRBJ1-3|-|TRBV9
TGTGCCAGCAGCCCCGGTGGAAACACCATATATTTT
CASSPGGNTIYF
>13|-|TRBJ2-7|-|TRBV5-1
TGCGCCAGCAGCTTGGACACCTTCTACGAGCAGTACTTC
CASSLDTFYEQYF
>19|few|TRBJ2-6|TRBD1|TRBV2
TGTGCCAGGACAGGGATCCGGGACAGGGTAGGACCTGGGGCCAACGTCCTGACTTTC
CARTGIRDRVGPGANVLTF
>15|many|TRBJ2-7|TRBD2|TRBV2
TGTGCCAGCAGTGAGGGACTAGCGGGGGAATACGAGCAGTACTTC
CASSEGLAGEYEQYF
>13|-|TRBJ2-3|-|TRBV6-4
TGTGCCAGCAGTGGGAACCCTGGAGAGACGCAGTATTTT
CASSGNPGETQYF
>15|-|TRBJ2-7|TRBD1|TRBV19
TGTGCCAGTAGTACCGGGACAGGTGGATCCTACGAGCAGTACTTC
CASSTGTGGSYEQYF
>13|-|TRBJ1-2|-|TRBV9
TGTGCCAGCAGCGTAGGGGGGGACTATGGCTACACCTTC
CASSVGGDYGYTF
>15|-|TRBJ2-5|-|TRBV5-6
TGTGCCAGCAGCTTGGTGGGGGGGCCTCAAGAGACCCAGTACTTC
CASSLVGGPQETQYF
>15|-|TRBJ2-7|-|TRBV7-9
TGTGCCAGCAGCCGTGGGACCATAGGAGGGTACGAGCAGTACTTC
CASSRGTIGGYEQYF
>16|-|TRBJ1-4|-|TRBV5-1
TGCGCCAGCAGCTTTGCAGGGAAGGGAGGGGGTGAAAAACTGTTTTTT
CASSFAGKGGGEKLFF